This TCR beta chain is drawn from a study of blood T cell repertoires in COVID-19. The CDR3 has 13 amino acids. CDR1 and CDR2 (germline): KGHDR, SFDVKD. The germline V and J ends were trimmed by 6 bases and 6 bases, with 11 bases remaining between them. In the original processing: Estimated nucleated cell counts came from reference gene primer amplification. TCRdb keeps only in-frame clones here, not all; method: immunoSEQ multiplex PCR. V, J and clone size are those of that table, while D and trimming were read from the DNA. The repertoire includes about 230,000 clones, about 88% of them detected once, and just under 1% sits in the top ten.

Sequencing was carried out using peripheral blood. V and J are TRBV24-1 and TRBJ2-1, with D maybe TRBD1 (5 bases). This TCR derives from a man between 40 and 49 years old with acute or convalescent COVID-19. The CDR3 nucleotides read TGTGCCACCAGTAGTCAGGGTTTCAATGAGCAGTTCTTC. The encoded protein is CATSSQGFNEQFF.